This T cell receptor beta chain comes out of a study of control samples from healthy donors and cancer patients. The germline V gene has CDR1 LNHDA and CDR2 SQIVND (reference sequence). This CDR3 has 16 residues. V shed 2 bases, J shed 8 bases, and the junction held 9 bases outside the gene matches. TCRdb keeps only in-frame clones here, not all; method: immunoSEQ multiplex PCR. The sample lists approximately 170,000 clones; around 90% were seen once. The sequenced sample was blood. The gene calls are TRBV19 and TRBJ1-6; TRBD1 agrees at 7 bases. This TCR derives from a woman in her forties or fifties in good health. CDR3 DNA: TGTGCCAGTAGTATAACAACGACAGGGATAGATTCACCCCTCCACTTT. The encoded protein is CASSITTTGIDSPLHF.